The rows below give T cell receptor beta chains drawn from one sample of a study of cytomegalovirus exposure and HLA in healthy donors. Assay used: immunoSEQ multiplex PCR; TCRdb lists only in-frame clones, some missing. This sample yields 95,000 to 150,000 clones, of which around three quarters are seen a single time; about 9.2% belongs to the top ten. The sample was PBMCs. Receptors originate from a man younger than 45 in good health and CMV-seropositive. Each CDR3 is given with its conserved first and last residue. A D gene is named only where the DNA matches it firmly. Clone size is stated in some rows and not others, as once, few, many or a class when expanded.

TRBJ1-3 . . TRBV6-1 CASSGVGGLAGNTIYF TGTGCCAGCAGTGGTGTAGGGGGTCTCGCTGGAAACACCATATATTTT
TRBJ2-3 TRBD1 . TRBV2 CASRMGQGLTDTQYF TGTGCCAGCAGGATGGGACAGGGGTTGACAGATACGCAGTATTTT
TRBJ1-2 TRBD1 . TRBV6-1 CASSELGDSINYGYTF TGTGCCAGCAGTGAACTTGGGGACAGCATTAACTATGGCTACACCTTC
TRBJ1-5 . once TRBV11-2 CASSLDLGAQPQHF TGTGCCAGCAGCTTAGATCTGGGGGCTCAGCCCCAGCATTTT
TRBJ1-2 . . TRBV25-1 CASTGRGLVDGYTF TGTGCCAGCACCGGACGGGGTTTGGTCGATGGCTACACCTTC
TRBJ1-5 . . TRBV19 CASSIGEANQPQHF TGTGCCAGTAGTATCGGGGAAGCAAATCAGCCCCAGCATTTT
TRBJ2-1 TRBD2 . TRBV29-1 CSVRLLAGDEQFF TGCAGCGTTAGGTTGCTAGCGGGGGATGAGCAGTTCTTC
TRBJ1-5 . . TRBV27 CASSVMVRQPQHF TGTGCCAGCAGTGTAATGGTTCGGCAGCCCCAGCATTTT
TRBJ1-3 . . TRBV27 CASSLSGGNGNTIYF TGTGCCAGCAGTTTATCGGGGGGGAATGGAAACACCATATATTTT
TRBJ2-2 . . TRBV18 CASSRRGGANTGELFF TGTGCCAGCTCACGCAGGGGAGGGGCAAACACCGGGGAGCTGTTTTTT
TRBJ2-2 . . TRBV5-1 CASRGGFTGELFF TGCGCCAGCAGAGGGGGTTTCACCGGGGAGCTGTTTTTT
TRBJ1-4 TRBD1 . TRBV27 CASSRRTGNANEKLFF TGTGCCAGCAGTCGTCGGACAGGGAACGCTAATGAAAAACTGTTTTTT
TRBJ1-2 TRBD1 . TRBV6-5 CASSPSLNRGHGYTF TGTGCCAGCAGTCCTTCCCTTAACAGGGGCCATGGCTACACCTTC
TRBJ1-4 TRBD1 . TRBV5-6 CASSQGAYNEKLFF TGTGCCAGCAGTCAGGGGGCTTATAATGAAAAACTGTTTTTT
TRBJ1-4 TRBD1 . TRBV29-1 CSVADIDRGNEKLFF TGCAGCGTTGCCGATATTGACAGGGGGAATGAAAAACTGTTTTTT
TRBJ2-7 TRBD2 few TRBV19 CASSALLAGAAEQYF TGTGCCAGTTCCGCTTTACTAGCGGGGGCCGCCGAGCAGTACTTC
TRBJ1-1 . . TRBV5-5 CASSLDPGRAEAFF TGTGCCAGCAGCTTGGATCCGGGGAGGGCAGAAGCTTTCTTT
TRBJ1-5 . once TRBV7-2 CASSFSIRQPQHF TGTGCCAGCAGCTTTAGCATCCGGCAGCCCCAGCATTTT
TRBJ2-5 TRBD1 . TRBV4-1 CASSPIRQGTAETQYF TGCGCCAGCAGCCCTATAAGACAGGGGACGGCGGAGACCCAGTACTTC
TRBJ1-5 TRBD1 . TRBV7-8 CASSRGQASNQPQHF TGTGCCAGCAGCCGGGGACAGGCTAGCAATCAGCCCCAGCATTTT
TRBJ2-3 TRBD2 . TRBV2 CASSDPSGGFTDTQYF TGTGCCAGCAGTGATCCTAGCGGGGGGTTCACAGATACGCAGTATTTT
TRBJ1-4 . . TRBV4-1 CASSQALGKLFF TGCGCCAGCAGTCAGGCACTTGGAAAACTGTTTTTT
TRBJ2-2 . . TRBV13 CASSSDRVGQVMNTGELFF TGTGCCAGCAGTTCCGATCGGGTGGGGCAGGTGATGAACACCGGGGAGCTGTTTTTT
TRBJ2-4 . . TRBV28 CASSLGQGHIQYF TGTGCCAGCAGTTTAGGGCAGGGGCACATTCAGTACTTC
TRBJ1-4 . few TRBV7-8 CASSLGQFAREKLFF TGTGCCAGCAGCTTAGGACAGTTCGCTCGTGAAAAACTGTTTTTT
TRBJ1-1 . . TRBV28 CASSLLDGNTETFF TGTGCCAGCAGTTTACTGGACGGGAACACTGAAACTTTCTTT
TRBJ2-1 TRBD1 once TRBV6-5 CASRGGTGDPDEQFF TGTGCCAGCAGGGGCGGGACAGGGGATCCGGATGAGCAGTTCTTC
TRBJ1-2 . once TRBV9 CASSAAQGVSNYGYTF TGTGCCAGCAGCGCAGCTCAGGGTGTTTCTAACTATGGCTACACCTTC
TRBJ1-1 . . TRBV6-6 CASTPGPEAEAFF TGTGCCAGCACCCCGGGTCCCGAGGCTGAAGCTTTCTTT
TRBJ2-7 . . TRBV29-1 CSVNRDGSGEQYF TGCAGCGTGAACAGGGACGGCTCGGGCGAGCAGTACTTC
TRBJ1-1 . . TRBV12-5 CASGVKYREGTEAFF TGTGCTAGTGGTGTCAAATACAGGGAGGGCACTGAAGCTTTCTTT
TRBJ2-1 TRBD1 . TRBV5-1 CASSGTGGDEQFF TGCGCCAGCAGCGGGACAGGGGGCGATGAGCAGTTCTTC
TRBJ1-2 . . TRBV6-5 CASSGGENYGYTF TGTGCCAGCAGTGGAGGGGAAAACTATGGCTACACCTTC
TRBJ1-4 . once TRBV14 CASSQTRLTNEKLFF TGTGCCAGCAGCCAAACCCGGTTAACTAATGAAAAACTGTTTTTT
TRBJ2-5 . . TRBV25-1 CASSEGGIQETQYF TGTGCCAGCAGTGAAGGCGGTATCCAAGAGACCCAGTACTTC
TRBJ1-5 TRBD1 . TRBV23-1 CASSPMTGYSNQPQHF TGCGCCAGCAGTCCGATGACAGGGTATAGCAATCAGCCCCAGCATTTT
TRBJ2-7 TRBD1 . TRBV18 CASSPYGTVSYEQYF TGTGCCAGCTCACCATACGGGACAGTCTCCTACGAGCAGTACTTC
TRBJ1-1 TRBD1 . TRBV6-6 CASRGGTVNTEAFF TGTGCCAGCAGAGGCGGGACAGTGAACACTGAAGCTTTCTTT
TRBJ1-6 . . TRBV25-1 CASRPPGSVSPLHF TGTGCCAGCAGGCCCCCAGGGTCGGTATCACCCCTCCACTTT
TRBJ2-7 . . TRBV29-1 CSVSWTDPYEQYF TGCAGCGTCTCGTGGACAGACCCCTACGAGCAGTACTTC
TRBJ2-2 . . TRBV15 CATSNTGSTGELFF TGTGCCACCAGCAACACAGGGAGCACCGGGGAGCTGTTTTTT
TRBJ2-1 TRBD1 . TRBV7-3 CASSGEGRHRGVGAGDEQFF TGTGCCAGCAGTGGAGAGGGCCGACACAGGGGGGTAGGCGCCGGCGATGAGCAGTTCTTC
TRBJ2-2 . once TRBV5-5 CASSLSTYGYANTGELFF TGTGCCAGCAGCTTGAGTACGTACGGTTACGCGAACACCGGGGAGCTGTTTTTT
TRBJ2-3 TRBD2 . TRBV30 CAWRGLASTDTQYF TGTGCCTGGAGGGGACTAGCGAGCACAGATACGCAGTATTTT
TRBJ2-3 . . TRBV27 CASSLKYSASLSTDTQYF TGTGCCAGCAGTTTAAAATATTCGGCTAGCTTAAGCACAGATACGCAGTATTTT
TRBJ1-4 . . TRBV4-1 CASSQGLREKLFF TGCGCCAGCAGCCAAGGGTTGAGGGAAAAACTGTTTTTT
TRBJ1-5 TRBD1 few TRBV7-6 CASSSTGGRSNQPQHF TGTGCCAGCAGCTCGACAGGGGGCCGGAGCAATCAGCCCCAGCATTTT
TRBJ2-4 TRBD2 . TRBV9 CASSVAGGKDKNSQYF TGTGCCAGCAGCGTAGCGGGGGGGAAAGACAAAAACAGTCAGTACTTC
TRBJ1-5 . once TRBV6-1 CASSERTAFYSNQPQHF TGTGCCAGCAGTGAAAGAACAGCCTTTTATAGCAATCAGCCCCAGCATTTT
TRBJ1-5 . few TRBV6-5 CASSYSRADQPQHF TGTGCCAGCAGTTACTCGAGGGCTGATCAGCCCCAGCATTTT
TRBJ1-5 . . TRBV4-1 CASSPGASYQPQHF TGCGCCAGCAGCCCGGGAGCCTCGTATCAGCCCCAGCATTTT
TRBJ2-5 . . TRBV11-3 CASSLVLEETQYF TGTGCCAGCAGCTTGGTCCTGGAGGAGACCCAGTACTTC
TRBJ1-1 . . TRBV11-2 CASSLAGRRNTEAFF TGTGCCAGCAGCTTAGCGGGGAGGAGGAACACTGAAGCTTTCTTT